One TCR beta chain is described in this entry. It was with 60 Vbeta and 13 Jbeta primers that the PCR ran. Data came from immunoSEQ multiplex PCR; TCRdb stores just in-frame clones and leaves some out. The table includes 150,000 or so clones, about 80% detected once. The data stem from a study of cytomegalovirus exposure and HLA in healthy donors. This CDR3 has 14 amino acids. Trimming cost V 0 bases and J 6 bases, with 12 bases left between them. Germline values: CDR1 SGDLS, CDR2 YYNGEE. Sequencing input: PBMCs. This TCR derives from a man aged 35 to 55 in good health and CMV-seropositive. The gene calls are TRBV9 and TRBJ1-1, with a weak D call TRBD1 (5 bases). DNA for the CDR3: TGTGCCAGCAGCGTAGGGCAGGGTGAGTCTGAAGCTTTCTTT. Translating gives CASSVGQGESEAFF. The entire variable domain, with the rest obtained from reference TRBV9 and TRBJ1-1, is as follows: DSGVTQTPKHLITATGQRVTLRCSPRSGDLSVYWYQQSLDQGLQFLIQYYNGEERAKGNILERFSAQQFPDLHSELNLSSLELGDSALYFCASSVGQGESEAFFGQGTRLTVV.